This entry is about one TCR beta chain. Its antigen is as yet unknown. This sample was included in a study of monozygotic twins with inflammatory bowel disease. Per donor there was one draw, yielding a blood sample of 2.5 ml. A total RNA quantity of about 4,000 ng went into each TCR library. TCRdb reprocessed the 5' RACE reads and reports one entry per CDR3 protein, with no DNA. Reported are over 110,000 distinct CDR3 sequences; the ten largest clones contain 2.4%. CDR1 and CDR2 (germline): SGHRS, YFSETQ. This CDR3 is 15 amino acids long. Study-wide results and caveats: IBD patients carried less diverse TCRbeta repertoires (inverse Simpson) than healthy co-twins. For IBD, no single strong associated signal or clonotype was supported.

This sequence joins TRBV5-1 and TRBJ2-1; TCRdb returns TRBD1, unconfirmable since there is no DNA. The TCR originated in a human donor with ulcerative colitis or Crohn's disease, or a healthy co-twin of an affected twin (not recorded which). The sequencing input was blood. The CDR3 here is CASSLNLNRGNEQFF.